The entry below describes one T cell receptor beta chain. Its cognate antigen is unknown. The CDR3 extends over 17 amino acids. Germline CDR1 and CDR2: DFQATT and SNEGSKA (reference sequence). The ends lost 0 bases at V and 0 bases at J; junction bases unmatched: 4. The data were obtained in a study of molecular identifiers for immune sequencing clone quantification. Making the bulk TCR libraries relied on previously described methods and listed TCR primers. TCRdb itself ran the PCR reads through MiXCR, one entry per CDR3 protein. Found here are some 320,000 distinct CDR3 sequences, about a fifth of them singletons; the top ten hold approximately 0.8%. Source material for naive CD8 libraries was about 19,000 to 1,000,000 sorted cells, with 10%, 30% or 50% RNA. Study-wide results and caveats: It was shown that clones above 20 RNA copies held over 99% of effector molecules, but under 1% in naive cells. Identical TCR molecules sharing a barcode could underestimate highly expanded clone sizes.

Sequencing was carried out using naive CD8+ T cells from blood, with Jurkat cell RNA spiked in. Subset of the sample: FACS-sorted CD8+CD4-CCR7+CD45RA+ naive T cells. The receptor was derived from a human donor in good health. Some libraries in this study had Jurkat cell RNA spiked in. The chain employs TRBV20-1 and TRBJ1-6; 8 nucleotides agree with TRBD1. The CDR3 here is CSARDQDRGSYNSPLHF. In nucleotides, the CDR3 is TGCAGTGCTAGAGATCAAGACAGGGGCTCCTATAATTCACCCCTCCACTTT.